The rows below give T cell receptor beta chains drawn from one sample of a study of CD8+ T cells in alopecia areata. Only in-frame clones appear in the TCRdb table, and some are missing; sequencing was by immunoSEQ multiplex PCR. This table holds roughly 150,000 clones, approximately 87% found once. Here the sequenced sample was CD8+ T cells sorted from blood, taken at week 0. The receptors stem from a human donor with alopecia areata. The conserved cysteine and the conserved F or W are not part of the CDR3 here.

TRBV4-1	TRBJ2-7	ASSQDSRGFSYEQY
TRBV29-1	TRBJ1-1	SVEGGARTEAF
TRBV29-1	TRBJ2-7	SVGAGGFSYEQY
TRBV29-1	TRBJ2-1	SVLGEAGNEQF
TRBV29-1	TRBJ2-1	SVEDTTPGQF
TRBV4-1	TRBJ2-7	ASSLGPGLDEQY
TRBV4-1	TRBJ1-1	ASSLTQGARNTEAF
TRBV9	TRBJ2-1	ASSVGTEQF
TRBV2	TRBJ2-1	ASSVGQGAYNEQF
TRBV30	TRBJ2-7	AWSVSPYEQY
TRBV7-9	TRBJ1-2	ASSSGQGSRGYT
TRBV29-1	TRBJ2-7	SVTGDSPYEQY
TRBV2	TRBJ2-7	ASLRQGGYEQY
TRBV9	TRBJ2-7	ASSVSWDSSYEQY
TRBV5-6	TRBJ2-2	ASSAGLANTGELF
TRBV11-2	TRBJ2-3	ASSGLTDTQY
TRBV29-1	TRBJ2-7	SVDTGTGGREQY
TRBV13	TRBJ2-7	ASSNSQGADYEQY
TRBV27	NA	ASSVGYEQY
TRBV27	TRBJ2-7	ASSSGAYEQY
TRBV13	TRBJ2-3	ASTSWETGTDTQY
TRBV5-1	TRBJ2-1	ASSWGQGGYNEQF
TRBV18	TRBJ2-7	ASSPLWDRGYEQY
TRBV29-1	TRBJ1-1	SVEFPGGAEAF
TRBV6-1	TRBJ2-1	ASSDWASNEQF
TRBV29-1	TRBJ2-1	SVEPSGSSYNEQF
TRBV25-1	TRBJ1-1	ASTATLGDTEAF
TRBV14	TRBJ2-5	ASSPGQFQETQY
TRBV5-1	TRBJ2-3	ASSSGLAGDTDTQY
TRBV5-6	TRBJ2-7	ASSMTSRSYEQY